The T cell receptor (beta chain) described here comes from a study of OX40 agonist ivuxolimab in advanced cancers. At the level of the study: Recorded diagnoses for dose-escalation patients were hepatocellular carcinoma, melanoma, renal cell or head and neck cancer.

This CDR3 contains 14 residues. Germline CDR1 reads LGHNA; CDR2 reads YSLEER. The V and J ends lost 0 bases and 4 bases respectively, with 10 bases between them. Assay: immunoSEQ multiplex PCR; the TCRdb copy retains only in-frame clones and omits some. The sample shows 70,000 to 90,000 clones, 84% of them seen only once. Sequences were derived from CD4+ or CD8+ T cells sorted from blood, sampled in a trial of the OX40 agonist ivuxolimab. This TCR came from an adult with an advanced solid tumor such as melanoma, head and neck, liver or kidney cancer. The rearrangement joins TRBV4-3 to TRBJ2-7; possible D gene TRBD1, 6 bases. In DNA form, the CDR3 reads TGCGCCAGCAGCCAAGACGGCCAGGGGTACGAGCAGTACTTC. This encodes CASSQDGQGYEQYF.